A selection of T cell receptor beta chains follows, all from one sample in a study of regulatory T cells in long-lasting Graves disease. TCRdb itself ran the multiplex PCR reads through MiXCR, one entry per CDR3 protein. The table lists roughly 400,000 distinct CDR3 sequences, around 20% of them singletons. Here the sequenced sample was peripheral blood mononuclear cells (PBMCs), taken when the disease was refractory, from a patient treated with antithyroid drugs. The receptors stem from a female donor with Graves disease. Both conserved end residues are part of each CDR3. A D gene is named only where the DNA matches it firmly. Clone size is shown for a subset of rows, as once, few, many or a class of expanded clone.

TRBD1	TRBJ2-5	TRBV20-1	many	TGCAGTGCCAAGGGGGGGACAGGGGTGGCCCAGTACTTC	CSAKGGTGVAQYF
.	TRBJ2-7	TRBV5-8	.	TGTGCCAGCAGCTTGCCGGTCTACGAGCAGTACTTC	CASSLPVYEQYF
.	TRBJ1-1	TRBV6-5	few	TGTGCCAGCAGTTCGCCGGGACACCCGGCTTTCTTT	CASSSPGHPAFF
TRBD1	TRBJ1-1	TRBV11-2	many	TGTGCCAGCAGCACGGGGGACAGGATGAACACTGAAGCTTTCTTT	CASSTGDRMNTEAFF
.	TRBJ1-5	TRBV20-1	.	TGCAGTGCTAGAGATAATAGGGCAAATCAGCCCCAGCATTTT	CSARDNRANQPQHF
TRBD1	TRBJ1-5	TRBV20-1	once	TGCAGTGCTACCATTATAACAGGGGTTAGCAATCAGCCCCAGCATTTT	CSATIITGVSNQPQHF
.	TRBJ1-1	TRBV24-1	.	TGTGCCACCTTTATCCCTCGGGCGATTCGGGCCACTGAAGCTTTCTTT	CATFIPRAIRATEAFF
TRBD1	TRBJ1-1	TRBV27	few	TGTGCCAGCAGTCTTAGAGGACAGGTCCCGAACACTGAAGCTTTCTTT	CASSLRGQVPNTEAFF
.	TRBJ1-5	TRBV7-8	many	TGTGCCAGCAGCTCCGGTGATCCCCAGCATTTT	CASSSGDPQHF
TRBD2	TRBJ2-2	TRBV2	many	TGTGCCAGCAGTATTATTGGTAGCGGGACCACCGGGGAGCTGTTTTTT	CASSIIGSGTTGELFF
.	TRBJ1-2	TRBV2	many	TGTGCCAGCAGTGAATGGAGACAGGTCCGAAACGCTAACTATGGCTACACCTTC	CASSEWRQVRNANYGYTF
TRBD2	TRBJ2-1	TRBV7-3	.	TGTGCCAGCAGCTTGTTTAGCGGGAGATCTGAGCAGTTCTTC	CASSLFSGRSEQFF
.	TRBJ2-7	TRBV11-1	many	TGTGCCAGCAGCCAAACATTAGGACAGACCGCCTACGAGCAGTACTTC	CASSQTLGQTAYEQYF
.	TRBJ1-1	TRBV19	.	TGTGCCAGTAGTTTTTTGGACAGTGAAGCTTTCTTT	CASSFLDSEAFF
TRBD1	TRBJ2-2	TRBV5-1	few	TGCGCCAGCAGCTCCGGGGACAGAACGAACACCGGGGAGCTGTTTTTT	CASSSGDRTNTGELFF
TRBD1	TRBJ2-4	TRBV7-9	many	TGTGCCAGCAGCTTCCCCGGGACAGGGGTTGCCAAAAACATTCAGTACTTC	CASSFPGTGVAKNIQYF
TRBD1	TRBJ1-4	TRBV29-1	many	TGCAGCGTGTACCAGGGGGCGAGTGAAAAACTGTTTTTT	CSVYQGASEKLFF
.	TRBJ1-3	TRBV28	.	TGTGCCAGCAGTCTTCCTTGGGGGGGGGCAAACACCATATATTTT	CASSLPWGGANTIYF
TRBD1	TRBJ2-2	TRBV7-2	many	TGTGCCAGCAGCTTCGGAACAGGGGGCTCCGGGGAGCTGTTTTTT	CASSFGTGGSGELFF
.	TRBJ1-1	TRBV7-2	few	TGTGCCGGCAGCTTATTTAGCCGGAACACTGAAGCTTTCTTT	CAGSLFSRNTEAFF
TRBD1	TRBJ1-5	TRBV28	many	TGTGCCAGCACCCCCCGAGGACAGGGATACAATCAGCCCCAGCATTTT	CASTPRGQGYNQPQHF
.	TRBJ1-5	TRBV3-1	.	TGTGCCAGCAGCCAAGATGGCAGCCTTCGGCCCCAGCATTTT	CASSQDGSLRPQHF
TRBD1	TRBJ2-2	TRBV12-3/TRBV12-4	many	TGTGCCAGCAGTGCTTTAGGGACAGCAACTGAAGCCGGGGAGCTGTTTTTT	CASSALGTATEAGELFF
.	TRBJ2-7	TRBV14	few	TGTGCCAGCAGCCTACGACACAAATACGAGCAGTACTTC	CASSLRHKYEQYF
.	TRBJ1-1	TRBV28	.	TGTGCCAGCAGTCCCATCATTTCAGGGGCGGTGGGGGCTGAAGCTTTCTTT	CASSPIISGAVGAEAFF
.	TRBJ1-1	TRBV5-6	.	TGTGCCAGCAGCCGGGGAAGAGGGACGGAAGGCAAAAACACTGAAGCTTTCTTT	CASSRGRGTEGKNTEAFF
.	TRBJ2-7	TRBV27	.	TGTGCCAGCAGTCCGGGTGGGGCCGGCCCCTACGAGCAGTACTTC	CASSPGGAGPYEQYF
.	TRBJ1-1	TRBV12-5	few	TGTGCTAGTGGGTCGGGGGGTGTAACTGAAGCTTTCTTT	CASGSGGVTEAFF
.	TRBJ2-4	TRBV6-1	.	TGTGCCAGCAGTCAAGCCACAGGGAAGTTTAACATTCAGTACTTC	CASSQATGKFNIQYF
TRBD1	TRBJ2-5	TRBV19	.	TGTGCCAGTAAAATCACAGGGGAACAAGAGACCCAGTACTTC	CASKITGEQETQYF
.	TRBJ2-6	TRBV28	many	TGTGCCAGCAGGCCATCTGAGGCCAACGTCCTGACTTTC	CASRPSEANVLTF
TRBD1	TRBJ2-2	TRBV28	.	TGTGCCAGCAGTTTTTCGGGACAGGGTATCGGGGAGCTGTTTTTT	CASSFSGQGIGELFF
.	TRBJ2-6	TRBV7-9	.	TGTGCCAGCAGCTTATCCCCCAGGTTTGCCGCCACTGGGGCCAACGTCCTGACTTTC	CASSLSPRFAATGANVLTF
.	TRBJ2-5	TRBV20-1	many	TGCAGTGCTAGCGCAGGGCGCGGGGAGACCCAGTACTTC	CSASAGRGETQYF
.	TRBJ2-3	TRBV11-2	.	TGTGCCAGCAGCTTAGGGCTGAGAAACACAGATACGCAGTATTTT	CASSLGLRNTDTQYF
TRBD1	TRBJ2-7	TRBV6-2/TRBV6-3	.	TGTGCCAGCAGTTTACAGGGGGTAACTATGGACGAGCAGTACTTC	CASSLQGVTMDEQYF
.	TRBJ2-5	TRBV28	many	TGTGCCAGCAGTTTGGGCAGAGAAGAGACCCAGTACTTC	CASSLGREETQYF
.	TRBJ2-7	TRBV2	many	TGTGCCAGCGGGGCGGGGCCCCTCTCCGGCGAGCAGTACTTC	CASGAGPLSGEQYF
.	TRBJ2-5	TRBV28	.	TGTGCCAGCAGTATCAGGATTAAAGAGACCCAGTACTTC	CASSIRIKETQYF
.	TRBJ2-5	TRBV20-1	.	TGCAGTGCTAGTTGGCGGGACCAAGAGACCCAGTACTTC	CSASWRDQETQYF
TRBD1	TRBJ1-1	TRBV11-2	many	TGTGCCAGCAGCTTAGCGTTATCGGACAGGGGGCATGGCACTGAAGCTTTCTTT	CASSLALSDRGHGTEAFF
.	TRBJ1-6	TRBV4-3	.	TGCGCCAGCAGTGGGACGAGGGGTTCCAATTCACCCCTCCACTTT	CASSGTRGSNSPLHF
.	TRBJ2-2	TRBV6-4	once	TGTGCCAGCAGTGATCCCAGCGGTACGAACACCGGGGAGCTGTTTTTT	CASSDPSGTNTGELFF
.	TRBJ2-5	TRBV7-9	.	TGTGCCAGCAGCTCCCCTTTGTGGAGGCCGGAGACCCAGTACTTC	CASSSPLWRPETQYF
TRBD1	TRBJ1-1	TRBV6-1	many	TGTGCCAGCAGTGACCGGGACAGGGCCTCATTGAGGGGCACTGAAGCTTTCTTT	CASSDRDRASLRGTEAFF
TRBD1	TRBJ2-7	TRBV19	few	TGTGCCAGTAGCCCGACAGGGGTTGCCTACGAGCAGTACTTC	CASSPTGVAYEQYF
.	TRBJ1-2	TRBV20-1	.	TGCAGTGCTAGAGATGGCCCCCGGGGGGCGCACTATGGCTACACCTTC	CSARDGPRGAHYGYTF
.	TRBJ1-5	TRBV28	many	TGTGCCAGCACCGACAACAGGGGCAATCAGCCCCAGCATTTT	CASTDNRGNQPQHF
TRBD2	TRBJ2-7	TRBV29-1	.	TGCAGCGTGAAGGGACTAGCGGGAGGGTGGGGGACCTACGAGCAGTACTTC	CSVKGLAGGWGTYEQYF
.	TRBJ2-7	TRBV20-1	many	TGCAGTGCTAGTCTTCCTGGTGTATACGAGCAGTACTTC	CSASLPGVYEQYF
TRBD2	TRBJ2-7	TRBV11-1	.	TGTGCCAGCAGCTTCGAGCGGGGGGTATCCTACGAGCAGTACTTC	CASSFERGVSYEQYF
.	TRBJ2-4	TRBV7-9	few	TGTGCCAGCAGCTTATTCCGAGGAACGGGGGACATTCAGTACTTC	CASSLFRGTGDIQYF
.	TRBJ1-5	TRBV10-3	.	TGTGCCATCAGTGAATTAGGGGGAGGCAATCAGCCCCAGCATTTT	CAISELGGGNQPQHF